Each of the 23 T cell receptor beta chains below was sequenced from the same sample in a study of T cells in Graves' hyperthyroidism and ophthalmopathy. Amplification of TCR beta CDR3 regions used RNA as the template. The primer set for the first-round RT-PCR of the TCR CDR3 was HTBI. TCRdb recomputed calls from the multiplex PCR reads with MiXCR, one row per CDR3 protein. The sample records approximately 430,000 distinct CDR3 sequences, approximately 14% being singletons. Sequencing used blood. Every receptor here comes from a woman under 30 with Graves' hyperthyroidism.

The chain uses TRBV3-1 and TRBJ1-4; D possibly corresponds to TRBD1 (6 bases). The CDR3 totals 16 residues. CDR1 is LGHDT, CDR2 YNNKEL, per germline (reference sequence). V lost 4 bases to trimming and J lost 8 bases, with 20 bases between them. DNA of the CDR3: TGTGCCAGCAGCCCCCCCGGGTGGCAGGGGTGGGAAAAACTGTTTTTT. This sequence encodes CASSPPGWQGWEKLFF. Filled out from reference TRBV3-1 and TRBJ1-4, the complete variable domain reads DTAVSQTPKYLVTQMGNDKSIKCEQNLGHDTMYWYKQDSKKFLKIMFSYNNKELIINETVPNRFSPKSPDKAHLNLHINSLELGDSAVYFCASSPPGWQGWEKLFFGSGTQLSVL.

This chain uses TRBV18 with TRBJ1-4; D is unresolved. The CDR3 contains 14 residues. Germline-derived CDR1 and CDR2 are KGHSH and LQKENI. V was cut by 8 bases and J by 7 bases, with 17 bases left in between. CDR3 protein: CASPQVVGSEKLFF. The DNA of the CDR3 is TGTGCCAGCCCGCAGGTCGTGGGGAGTGAAAAACTGTTTTTT.

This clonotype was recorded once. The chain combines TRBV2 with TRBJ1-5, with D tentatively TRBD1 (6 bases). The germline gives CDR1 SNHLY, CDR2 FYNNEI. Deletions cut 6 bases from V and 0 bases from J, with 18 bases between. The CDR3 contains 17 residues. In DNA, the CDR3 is TGTGCCAGCAGCGTCAGGGGCACTCCATATAGCAATCAGCCCCAGCATTTT. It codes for CASSVRGTPYSNQPQHF.

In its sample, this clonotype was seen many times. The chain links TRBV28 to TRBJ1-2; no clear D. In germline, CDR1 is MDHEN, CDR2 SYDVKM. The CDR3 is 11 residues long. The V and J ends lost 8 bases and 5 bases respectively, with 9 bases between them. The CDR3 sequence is CASSPSYGYTF. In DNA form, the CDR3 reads TGTGCCAGCTCCCCTTCGTATGGCTACACCTTC.

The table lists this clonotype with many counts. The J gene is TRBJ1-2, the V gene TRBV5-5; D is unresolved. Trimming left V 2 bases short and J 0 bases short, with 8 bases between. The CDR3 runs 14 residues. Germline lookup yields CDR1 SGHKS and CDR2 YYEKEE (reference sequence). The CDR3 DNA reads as TGTGCCAGCAGCTTCCAGCCAGCTAACTATGGCTACACCTTC. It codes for CASSFQPANYGYTF.

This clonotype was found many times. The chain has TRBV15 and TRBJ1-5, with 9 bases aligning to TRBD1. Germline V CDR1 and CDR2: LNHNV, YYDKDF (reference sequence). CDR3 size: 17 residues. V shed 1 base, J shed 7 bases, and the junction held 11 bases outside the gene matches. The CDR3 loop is CATSRGTGELLGQPQHF. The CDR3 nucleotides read TGTGCCACCAGCAGAGGGACAGGGGAGCTGCTTGGGCAGCCCCAGCATTTT.

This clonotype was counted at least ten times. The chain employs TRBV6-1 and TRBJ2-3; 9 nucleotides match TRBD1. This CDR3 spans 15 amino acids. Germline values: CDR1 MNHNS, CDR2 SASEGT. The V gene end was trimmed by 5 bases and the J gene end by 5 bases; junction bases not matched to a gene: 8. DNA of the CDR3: TGTGCCAGCAGTACCCGGGACAGGGCGAGAGATACGCAGTATTTT. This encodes CASSTRDRARDTQYF.

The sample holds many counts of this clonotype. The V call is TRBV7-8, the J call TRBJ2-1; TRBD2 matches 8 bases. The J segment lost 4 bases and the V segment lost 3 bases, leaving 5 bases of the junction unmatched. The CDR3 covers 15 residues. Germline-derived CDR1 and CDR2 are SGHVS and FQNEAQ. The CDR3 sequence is CASSFREGPYNEQFF. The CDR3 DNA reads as TGTGCCAGCAGCTTCCGGGAGGGCCCGTACAATGAGCAGTTCTTC.

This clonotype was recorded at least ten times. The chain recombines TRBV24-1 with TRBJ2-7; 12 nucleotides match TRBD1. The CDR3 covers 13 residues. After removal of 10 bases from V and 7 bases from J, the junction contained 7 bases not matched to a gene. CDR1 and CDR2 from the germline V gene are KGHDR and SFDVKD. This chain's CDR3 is CATSGTGGVEQYF. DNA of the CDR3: TGTGCCACGTCCGGGACAGGGGGCGTTGAGCAGTACTTC.

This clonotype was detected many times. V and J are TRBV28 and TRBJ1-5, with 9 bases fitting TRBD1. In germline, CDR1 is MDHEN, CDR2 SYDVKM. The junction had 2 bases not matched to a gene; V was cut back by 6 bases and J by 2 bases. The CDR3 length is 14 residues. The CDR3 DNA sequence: TGTGCCAGCAGACGGACAGGGGGCAATCAGCCCCAGCATTTT. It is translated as CASRRTGGNQPQHF.

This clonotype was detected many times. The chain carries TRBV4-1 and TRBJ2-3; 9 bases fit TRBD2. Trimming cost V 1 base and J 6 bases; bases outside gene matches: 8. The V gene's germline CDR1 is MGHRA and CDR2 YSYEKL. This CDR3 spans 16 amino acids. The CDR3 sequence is CASSQGAGGDLDTQYF. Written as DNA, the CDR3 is TGCGCCAGCAGCCAAGGCGCGGGGGGGGACTTGGATACGCAGTATTTT.

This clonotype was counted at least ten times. This CDR3 is CASSDSGGGDYNEQFF. In DNA, the CDR3 is TGTGCCAGCAGTGACTCGGGCGGGGGGGACTACAATGAGCAGTTCTTC. The chain combines TRBV6-4 with TRBJ2-1, with 9 positions matching TRBD2. Per germline, CDR1 MRHNA and CDR2 SNTAGT. The CDR3 contains 16 residues. J gave up 3 bases and V 0 bases, and 3 bases lay outside the gene matches.

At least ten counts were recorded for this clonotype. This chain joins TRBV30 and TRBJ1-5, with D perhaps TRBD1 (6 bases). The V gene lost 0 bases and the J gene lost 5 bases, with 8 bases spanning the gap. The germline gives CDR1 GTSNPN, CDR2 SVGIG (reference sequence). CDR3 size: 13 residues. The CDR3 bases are TGTGCCTGGAGTGTACCAGGGGATCAGCCCCAGCATTTT. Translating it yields CAWSVPGDQPQHF.

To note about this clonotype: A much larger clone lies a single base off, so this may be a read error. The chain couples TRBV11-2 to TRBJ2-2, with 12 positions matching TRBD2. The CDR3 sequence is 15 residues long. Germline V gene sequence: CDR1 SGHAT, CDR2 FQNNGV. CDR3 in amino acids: CAGSLGLAGSGELFF. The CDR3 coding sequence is TGTGCCGGCAGCCTCGGACTAGCGGGGTCCGGGGAGCTGTTTTTT.

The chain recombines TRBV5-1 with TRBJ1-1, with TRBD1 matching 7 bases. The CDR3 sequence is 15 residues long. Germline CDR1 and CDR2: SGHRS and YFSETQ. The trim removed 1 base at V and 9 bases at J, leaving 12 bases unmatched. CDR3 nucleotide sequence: TGCGCCAGCAGCTTGAGAACAGGGGCTGGAGCTAAAGCTTTCTTT. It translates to CASSLRTGAGAKAFF.

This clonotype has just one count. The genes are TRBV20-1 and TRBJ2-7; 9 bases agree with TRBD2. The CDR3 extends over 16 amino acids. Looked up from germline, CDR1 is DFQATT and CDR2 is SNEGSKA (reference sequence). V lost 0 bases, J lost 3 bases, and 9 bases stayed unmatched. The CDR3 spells CSARDPWTSAYYEQYF. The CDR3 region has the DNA TGCAGTGCTAGAGATCCCTGGACTAGCGCCTACTACGAGCAGTACTTC.

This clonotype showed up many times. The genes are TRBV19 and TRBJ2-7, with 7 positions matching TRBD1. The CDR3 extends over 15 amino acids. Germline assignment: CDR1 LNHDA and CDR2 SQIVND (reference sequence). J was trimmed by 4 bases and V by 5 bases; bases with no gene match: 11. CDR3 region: CASSEKTGTLYEQYF. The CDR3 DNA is TGTGCCAGTAGTGAGAAGACAGGGACGTTATACGAGCAGTACTTC.

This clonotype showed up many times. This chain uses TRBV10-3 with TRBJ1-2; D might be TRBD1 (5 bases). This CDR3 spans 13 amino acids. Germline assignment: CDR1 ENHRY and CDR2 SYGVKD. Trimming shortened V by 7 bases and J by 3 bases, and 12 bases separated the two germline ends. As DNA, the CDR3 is TGTGCCATCATGAGTGGGGGTGACTATGGCTACACCTTC. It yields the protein CAIMSGGDYGYTF.

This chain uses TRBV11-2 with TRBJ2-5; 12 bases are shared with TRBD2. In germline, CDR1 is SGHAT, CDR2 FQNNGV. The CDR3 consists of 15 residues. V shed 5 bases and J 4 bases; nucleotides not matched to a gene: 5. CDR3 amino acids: CASSLSSGRGETQYF. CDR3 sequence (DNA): TGTGCCAGCAGCCTCTCTAGCGGGAGGGGAGAGACCCAGTACTTC.

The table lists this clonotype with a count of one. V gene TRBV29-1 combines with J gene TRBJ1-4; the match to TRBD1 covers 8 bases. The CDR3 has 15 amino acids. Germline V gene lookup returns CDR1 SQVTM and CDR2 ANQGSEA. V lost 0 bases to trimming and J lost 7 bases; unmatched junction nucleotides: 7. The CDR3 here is CSVEDLRGRGEKLFF. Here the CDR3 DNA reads TGCAGCGTTGAAGATCTCAGGGGGCGCGGTGAAAAACTGTTTTTT.

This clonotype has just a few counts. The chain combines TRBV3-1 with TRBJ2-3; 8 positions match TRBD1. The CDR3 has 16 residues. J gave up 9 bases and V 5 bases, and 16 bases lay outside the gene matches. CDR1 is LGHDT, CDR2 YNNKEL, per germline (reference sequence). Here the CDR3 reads CASSSRGQGFYGTQYF. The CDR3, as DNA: TGTGCCAGCAGCTCTCGTGGACAGGGCTTTTACGGGACGCAGTATTTT.

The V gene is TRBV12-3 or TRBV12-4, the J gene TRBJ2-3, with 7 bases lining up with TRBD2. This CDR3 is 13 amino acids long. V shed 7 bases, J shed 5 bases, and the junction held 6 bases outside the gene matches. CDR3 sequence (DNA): TGTGCCAGCACCCTTGGGGGGGGAGATACGCAGTATTTT. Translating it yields CASTLGGGDTQYF.

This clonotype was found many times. The CDR3 nucleotides read TGTGCCAGTAGTATTGGGACAGCTAACTATGGCTACACCTTC. It codes for CASSIGTANYGYTF. The chain carries TRBV19 and TRBJ1-2; 7 nucleotides match TRBD1. The V gene's germline CDR1 is LNHDA and CDR2 SQIVND (reference sequence). The V and J ends lost 3 bases and 0 bases, in that order; junction bases with no gene match: 1. This CDR3 is built from 14 residues.